The entry that follows covers one TCR beta chain sequence. Its specificity is unknown. PCR primers comprised 60 Vbeta and 13 Jbeta primers. TCRdb keeps only in-frame clones here, not all; method: immunoSEQ multiplex PCR. The table includes 200,000 to 250,000 clones, 80% to 90% detected once. The sample comes from a study of cytomegalovirus exposure and HLA in healthy donors. The CDR3 consists of 13 residues. V was clipped by 1 base and J by 3 bases, with 6 bases between them. Per germline, CDR1 SGHVS and CDR2 FQNEAQ. General study results and limits: Prediction of most subjects' HLA-A and HLA-B alleles by TCR beta sequences was reportedly accurate. Some public TCRs appeared in many individuals, while most sequences were rare.

This sequence was found in a girl between 2 and 10 years old in good health and CMV-seronegative. This rearrangement joins TRBV7-8 to TRBJ1-2; unclear D gene. Sequences were obtained from PBMCs. CDR3 in amino acids: CASSLVPDYGYTF. Here the CDR3 DNA reads TGTGCCAGCAGCTTAGTGCCGGACTATGGCTACACCTTC.